Listed below are T cell receptor beta chains from one sample, sequenced in a study of beta chain features in type 1 diabetes. The data were produced by immunoSEQ multiplex PCR, yet TCRdb's version contains in-frame clones alone and is incomplete. The table includes approximately 380,000 clones, roughly 16% detected once. The source material was naive CD4+ T cells from blood. The receptors derive from a young woman in good health. CDR3s include the opening cysteine and the closing phenylalanine or tryptophan. D genes are given only for firm matches. Where a row states a size, it is once, few, many or the class of an expanded clone; other rows omit it.

j_call cdr3_length clone_size d_call v_call cdr3_nt cdr3_aa
TRBJ1-1 10 few - TRBV20-1 TGCAGTGCTATGCGTACTGAAGCTTTCTTT CSAMRTEAFF
TRBJ1-1 12 few - TRBV6-1 TGTGCCAGCAGTACGGGGGACGATGAAGCTTTCTTT CASSTGDDEAFF
TRBJ2-7 14 few TRBD1 TRBV30 TGTGCCTGGGGTAGGACAGGGAGTTACTACGAGCAGTACTTC CAWGRTGSYYEQYF
TRBJ2-7 16 few - TRBV15 TGTGCCACCAGCGGCATTGCGGGCTCTCTAAACTACGAGCAGTACTTC CATSGIAGSLNYEQYF
TRBJ1-3 17 - - TRBV4-3 TGCGCCAGCAGCCAAGATCCCGGGGGTTACTCTGGAAACACCATATATTTT CASSQDPGGYSGNTIYF
TRBJ1-1 13 - - TRBV30 TGTGCCTGGAGTGGCTCAGGGGACACTGAAGCTTTCTTT CAWSGSGDTEAFF
TRBJ1-5 13 few TRBD1 TRBV29-1 TGCAGCGTTCGACAGGGGCCAGATCAGCCCCAGCATTTT CSVRQGPDQPQHF
TRBJ2-5 13 - TRBD1 TRBV29-1 TGCAGCGTGGGACAGGGCCTTCAAGAGACCCAGTACTTC CSVGQGLQETQYF
TRBJ1-5 13 - - TRBV9 TGTGCCAGCAGCGTAGCCGAGGAGCAGCCCCAGCATTTT CASSVAEEQPQHF
TRBJ1-1 12 few - TRBV18 TGTGCCAGCTCACCGGGGGCCTATGAAGCTTTCTTT CASSPGAYEAFF
TRBJ2-3 16 - - TRBV5-1 TGCGCCAGCAGCACGAGGGAGCTTAATTCTGCAGATACGCAGTATTTT CASSTRELNSADTQYF
TRBJ1-2 16 few - TRBV4-3 TGCGCCAGCAGCCAAGAGCTCTGGCGGACTAACTATGGCTACACCTTC CASSQELWRTNYGYTF
TRBJ1-5 18 - TRBD1 TRBV4-1 TGCGCCAGCAGCCAAGACGGTATGAGTACAGGGGTAAATCAGCCCCAGCATTTT CASSQDGMSTGVNQPQHF
TRBJ2-2 15 few - TRBV29-1 TGCAGCGTCAAGTACTATGACGATCCGGCCGGGGAGCTGTTTTTT CSVKYYDDPAGELFF
TRBJ2-7 12 - - TRBV5-1 TGCGCCAGCAGCTTCGACAGCTACGAGCAGTACTTC CASSFDSYEQYF
TRBJ1-4 17 - TRBD1 TRBV7-9 TGTGCCAGCAGCGTTAGACAGGGGGCTCCGACTAATGAAAAACTGTTTTTT CASSVRQGAPTNEKLFF
TRBJ2-3 14 - - TRBV21-1 TGTGCCAGCAGCAACCGCAGGGGTACGGATACGCAGTATTTT CASSNRRGTDTQYF
TRBJ1-2 11 few TRBD1 TRBV29-1 TGCAGCGTTTACAGGGGTGGTGGCTACACCTTC CSVYRGGGYTF